These 18 T cell receptor beta chains were sequenced from one sample in a study of T cell responses to AZD1222 COVID-19 vaccine. Method: immunoSEQ multiplex PCR; TCRdb's copy keeps in-frame clones and lacks some. The data hold 150,000 or so clones, with roughly nine tenths observed a single time. The sample consisted of peripheral blood, taken 28 days after the second AZD1222 dose. These receptors all come from an adult who received the AZD1222 COVID-19 vaccine.

Remarks on this clone: Within the sample, other DNA sequences also encode this same CDR3. The chain combines TRBV5-1 with TRBJ2-1; tentative D call: TRBD1 (5 bases). Trimming took 0 bases from V and 0 from J, leaving 7 bases between them. The CDR3 is made up of 15 amino acids. CDR1 SGHRS and CDR2 YFSETQ come from the germline V gene. Here the CDR3 DNA reads TGCGCCAGCAGCTTGGGTCAGGGCTCCTACAATGAGCAGTTCTTC. Translated, it gives CASSLGQGSYNEQFF.

This clone was picked up one time. The V call is TRBV18, the J call TRBJ2-5; possible D gene TRBD2, 6 bases. The V and J ends lost 3 bases and 2 bases respectively, with 13 bases between them. Germline-derived CDR1 and CDR2 are KGHSH and LQKENI. This CDR3 region has 15 residues. The CDR3 region is CASSPTGDSQETQYF. CDR3 sequence (DNA): TGTGCCAGCTCACCCACTGGGGACTCACAAGAGACCCAGTACTTC.

This chain joins TRBV5-1 and TRBJ1-1; unclear D gene. CDR3 size: 12 residues. Germline V gene data show CDR1 as SGHRS and CDR2 as YFSETQ. V lost 7 bases and J 5 bases, leaving 12 bases between the germline ends. Here the CDR3 reads CASAISQTEAFF. CDR3 in DNA: TGCGCCAGCGCCATCTCCCAAACTGAAGCTTTCTTT.

The DNA of the CDR3 is TGTGCCAGCAGCTTTCCACCAGCCGGACGCCTACTAGATACGCAGTATTTT. Its protein product is CASSFPPAGRLLDTQYF. The gene calls are TRBV7-9 and TRBJ2-3; D call uncertain. The V gene's germline CDR1 is SEHNR and CDR2 FQNEAQ (reference sequence). Trimming took off 3 bases at V and 5 bases at J, with 21 bases between the two ends. The CDR3 is made up of 17 amino acids.

The chain links TRBV9 to TRBJ2-7; 10 bases are a match to TRBD1. Germline values: CDR1 SGDLS, CDR2 YYNGEE. The CDR3 runs 15 residues. The trim removed 0 bases at V and 4 bases at J, leaving 4 bases unmatched. CDR3 residues: CASSVDWTGGYEQYF. The DNA of the CDR3 is TGTGCCAGCAGCGTAGACTGGACAGGGGGGTACGAGCAGTACTTC.

The rearrangement links TRBV10-3 to TRBJ1-2, with a possible D match to TRBD1 (5 bases). This CDR3 is 11 amino acids long. The germline CDR1 and CDR2 sequences are ENHRY and SYGVKD. The V end was cut by 9 bases, the J end by 7 bases, with 12 bases between. CDR3 sequence: CAIAGTAGYTF. CDR3 DNA: TGTGCCATAGCTGGGACTGCTGGCTACACCTTC.

The gene calls are TRBV6-4 and TRBJ2-3; D is possibly TRBD1 or TRBD2 (5 bases each). Germline V CDR1 and CDR2: MRHNA, SNTAGT. V lost 6 bases, J lost 1 base, and 11 bases lay in between. The CDR3 is 14 amino acids. The CDR3, as DNA: TGTGCCAGCAGCCAGGGTAGCGGCACAGATACGCAGTATTTT. Translated, it gives CASSQGSGTDTQYF.

V is TRBV29-1 and J is TRBJ2-3; perhaps TRBD1 as D (5 bases). The CDR3 runs 12 residues. Per germline, CDR1 SQVTM and CDR2 ANQGSEA. Trimming removed 3 bases from V and 6 bases from J, with 10 bases in between. In DNA form, the CDR3 reads TGCAGCGTTGAGGCAGGGTTGGATACGCAGTATTTT. This translates into CSVEAGLDTQYF.

V gene TRBV5-1 combines with J gene TRBJ1-4; 10 bases align to TRBD1. Germline lookup yields CDR1 SGHRS and CDR2 YFSETQ. V was pared by 4 bases and J by 1 base, with 10 bases of the junction left unmatched. The CDR3 is 18 amino acids. The CDR3 protein is CASSGRTGGRRTNEKLFF. DNA of the CDR3: TGCGCCAGCAGCGGACGGACAGGGGGTAGGAGAACTAATGAAAAACTGTTTTTT.

V is TRBV5-1 and J is TRBJ1-1; maybe TRBD1 (5 bases). Per the germline V gene, CDR1 is SGHRS and CDR2 is YFSETQ. V gave up 0 bases and J gave up 4 bases, with 13 bases separating them. CDR3 length: 15 residues. The CDR3 sequence is CASSLEARGATEAFF. DNA for the CDR3: TGCGCCAGCAGCTTGGAGGCCCGAGGGGCCACTGAAGCTTTCTTT.

The V gene is TRBV19, the J gene TRBJ1-6, with 7 bases fitting TRBD1. V gave up 6 bases and J gave up 7 bases; unmatched junction bases: 6. This CDR3 is 14 amino acids long. Germline loops: CDR1 LNHDA, CDR2 SQIVND (reference sequence). The CDR3 protein is CASRLTGVNSPLHF. CDR3 nucleotide sequence: TGTGCCAGTAGGCTAACAGGGGTCAATTCACCCCTCCACTTT.

The chain combines TRBV6-5 with TRBJ2-7; D is perhaps TRBD1 (6 bases). There are 14 residues in the CDR3. Per the germline V gene, CDR1 is MNHEY and CDR2 is SVGAGI. The ends were cut back, 7 bases at V and 2 bases at J, with 15 bases in the middle. CDR3 protein: CASTYRQGPYEQYF. The CDR3, as DNA: TGTGCCAGCACTTATCGGCAGGGGCCCTACGAGCAGTACTTC.

This clone has only one observation. The chain has TRBV5-1 and TRBJ1-5; D gene unclear. V lost 0 bases and J 4 bases, leaving 8 bases between the germline ends. Germline V gene data show CDR1 as SGHRS and CDR2 as YFSETQ. The CDR3 consists of 14 residues. Written as DNA, the CDR3 is TGCGCCAGCAGCTTGGACAGTTGGAATCAGCCCCAGCATTTT. Encoded protein: CASSLDSWNQPQHF. The whole variable domain, filled in from reference TRBV5-1 and TRBJ1-5, reads KAGVTQTPRYLIKTRGQQVTLSCSPISGHRSVSWYQQTPGQGLQFLFEYFSETQRNKGNFPGRFSGRQFSNSRSEMNVSTLELGDSALYLCASSLDSWNQPQHFGDGTRLSIL.

The rearrangement joins TRBV28 to TRBJ1-2; no reliable D call. The CDR3 spans 13 residues. V was cut by 11 bases and J by 2 bases, with 15 bases left in between. The germline V gene encodes CDR1 MDHEN and CDR2 SYDVKM. CDR3 residues: CAATFGPNYGYTF. Written as DNA, the CDR3 is TGTGCCGCAACCTTTGGGCCAAACTATGGCTACACCTTC.

The CDR3 sequence is CASSLNRGAAFF. CDR3 DNA sequence: TGTGCCAGCAGCCTTAACAGAGGCGCCGCTTTCTTT. V usage is TRBV4-2 and J usage is TRBJ1-1; D gene uncertain. Germline CDR1 and CDR2: LGHNA and YNFKEQ. The CDR3 has 12 residues. V was shortened by 4 bases and J by 11 bases, with 14 bases between the two germline ends.

The chain joins TRBV5-1 to TRBJ2-1, with TRBD2 matching 13 bases. J gave up 4 bases and V 7 bases, and 8 bases lay outside the gene matches. The germline CDR1 and CDR2 sequences are SGHRS and YFSETQ. The CDR3 is 16 amino acids. CDR3 coding DNA: TGCGCCAGCCTTGTCAAGGGACTAGCGGGGTACAATGAGCAGTTCTTC. Encoded protein: CASLVKGLAGYNEQFF.

The chain couples TRBV6-2 or TRBV6-3 to TRBJ2-5; TRBD1 aligns across 7 bases. Trimming removed 5 bases from V and 3 bases from J; junction bases left unmatched: 6. Germline V gene data show CDR1 as MNHEY and CDR2 as SVGEGT. The CDR3 sequence is 14 residues long. The CDR3 sequence: CASSNPGQEETQYF. CDR3 DNA: TGTGCCAGCAGTAACCCTGGACAGGAAGAGACCCAGTACTTC.

The chain has TRBV10-3 and TRBJ2-2; 10 bases are a match to TRBD1. The CDR3 has 15 amino acids. The V gene end was trimmed by 6 bases and the J gene end by 3 bases; junction bases not matched to a gene: 4. CDR1 and CDR2 (germline): ENHRY, SYGVKD. The CDR3 protein is CAIRPGTGDTGELFF. The DNA of the CDR3 is TGTGCCATCAGACCCGGGACAGGGGACACCGGGGAGCTGTTTTTT.